A selection of T cell receptor beta chains follows, all from one sample in a study of early T cells in non-severe SARS-CoV-2 infection. TCRdb used MiXCR to reprocess the 5' RACE reads, holding one entry per CDR3 protein. The repertoire holds over 45,000 distinct CDR3 sequences, with around 6.6% as singletons. This specimen consisted of whole blood, obtained at baseline. The origin of the receptors is an adult who was a healthcare worker with PCR-confirmed SARS-CoV-2 infection or an uninfected control (not recorded which). CDR3s include the opening cysteine and the closing phenylalanine or tryptophan.

>TRBJ2-2|TRBV11-2
CASSFLQGRAGELFF
>TRBJ1-5|TRBV7-2
CASSLQVINQPQHF
>TRBJ2-1|TRBV27
CASSLSFGTGVNEQFF
>TRBJ2-1|TRBV3-1
CASSQAGGEQFF
>TRBJ2-5|TRBV4-2
CASSQDLNPLSETQYF
>TRBJ1-5|TRBV7-2
CASSESRAQPQHF
>TRBJ2-6|TRBV6-5
CASSYSGTGLSGANVLTF
>TRBJ1-2|TRBV19
CASCRTSLCSYGYTF
>TRBJ2-3|TRBV24-1
CATAWGKTDTDTQYF
>TRBJ2-1|TRBV20-1
CSARKQVENEQFF
>TRBJ2-7|TRBV5-8
CASSIWTDEQYF
>TRBJ2-1|TRBV7-3
CASSPVGGSDEQFF
>TRBJ2-5|TRBV6-5
CASSYLNVQTQYF
>TRBJ1-2|TRBV12-3/TRBV12-4
CASSSGAWGYGYTF
>TRBJ1-3|TRBV10-2
CASSESAKSGNTIYF
>TRBJ1-1|TRBV18
CASSPGTGFWGLMNTEAFF
>TRBJ2-1|TRBV5-1
CASSLRTGYNEQFF
>TRBJ2-5|TRBV5-1
CASSRSGGQETQYF
>TRBJ2-1|TRBV28
CASALGYNEQFF
>TRBJ1-5|TRBV6-6
CASESGVHQPQHF
>TRBJ2-7|TRBV20-1
CSARGFPTTVREQYF
>TRBJ2-3|TRBV7-6
CASSLEASGVADTQYF
>TRBJ2-3|TRBV20-1
CSGAPILAAGGADTQYF
>TRBJ2-5|TRBV7-2
CASSLSSGDLQETQYF
>TRBJ2-7|TRBV4-2
CASRGGYEQYF
>TRBJ1-5|TRBV6-5
CASSYSRDQPQHF
>TRBJ1-1|TRBV6-4
CASSRKEHRGDLAFF
>TRBJ2-7|TRBV11-1
CASGLGGTYQQYF
>TRBJ2-3|TRBV7-9
CASSAPDRLSLGDTQYF
>TRBJ2-2|TRBV20-1
CSASSPLAQGEYTGELFF
>TRBJ2-5|TRBV14
CASSQTGTASRYF
>TRBJ2-3|TRBV15
CATSTGLALGPTDTQYF
>TRBJ1-1|TRBV28
CASSFPTGPGDTEAFF
>TRBJ2-7|TRBV3-1
CASSQDEIAQYF
>TRBJ2-2|TRBV13
CASSPGRGNTGELFF
>TRBJ1-2|TRBV19
CASSPGRSNGYTF
>TRBJ2-5|TRBV11-2
CASSLDGGYETQYF
>TRBJ2-7|TRBV20-1
CSARGQRDYEQYF
>TRBJ2-1|TRBV12-5
CASANTLGRVFGEQFF
>TRBJ2-4|TRBV4-3
CASSQERGGEDKNIQYF
>TRBJ1-4|TRBV7-2
CASSGQYATNEKLFF
>TRBJ1-2|TRBV28
CASSLSVVYGGYTF
>TRBJ2-2|TRBV29-1
CSVARDINTGELFF
>TRBJ2-1|TRBV15
CATSRDLHTSGGAYEQFF
>TRBJ2-3|TRBV28
CASRGTGPDTQYF
>TRBJ1-1|TRBV29-1
CSVGGLTGFNTEAFF
>TRBJ1-1|TRBV6-6
CASSYVAAMNTEAFF
>TRBJ2-1|TRBV4-2
CASSDGGSRLYEQFF
>TRBJ1-6|TRBV23-1
CASSSRSSYNSPLHF
>TRBJ2-3|TRBV9
CASSVGGLAGAPTDTQYF
>TRBJ2-3|TRBV7-2
CASSLFLARDTQYF
>TRBJ1-2|TRBV27
CASSHRQRNFGYTF
>TRBJ1-6|TRBV20-1
CSARQGYNSPLHF
>TRBJ1-2|TRBV7-2
CASSLDESWRGGYTF
>TRBJ2-2|TRBV19
CASSIKYWQFNTGELFF
>TRBJ2-7|TRBV3-1
CASSQALASYEQYF
>TRBJ1-1|TRBV3-1
CASSHRGPEAFF